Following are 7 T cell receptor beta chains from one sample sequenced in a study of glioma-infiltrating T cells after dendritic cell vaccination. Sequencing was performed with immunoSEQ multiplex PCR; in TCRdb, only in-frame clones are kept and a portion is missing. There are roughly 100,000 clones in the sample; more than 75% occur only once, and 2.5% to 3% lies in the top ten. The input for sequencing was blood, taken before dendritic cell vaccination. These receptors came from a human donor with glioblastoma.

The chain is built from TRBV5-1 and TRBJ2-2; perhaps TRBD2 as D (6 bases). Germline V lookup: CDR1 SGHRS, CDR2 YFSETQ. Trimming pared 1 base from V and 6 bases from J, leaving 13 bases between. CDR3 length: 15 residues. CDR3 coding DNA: TGCGCCAGCAGCTTGACTAGCATGGGGGCCGGGGAGCTGTTTTTT. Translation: CASSLTSMGAGELFF.

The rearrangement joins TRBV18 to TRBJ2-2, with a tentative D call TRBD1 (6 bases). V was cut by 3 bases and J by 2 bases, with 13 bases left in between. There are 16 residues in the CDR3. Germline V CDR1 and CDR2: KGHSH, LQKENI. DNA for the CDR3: TGTGCCAGCTCACCCTCAGGACAGATAAACACCGGGGAGCTGTTTTTT. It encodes CASSPSGQINTGELFF. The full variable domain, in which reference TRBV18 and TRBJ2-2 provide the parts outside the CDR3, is NAGVMQNPRHLVRRRGQEARLRCSPMKGHSHVYWYRQLPEEGLKFMVYLQKENIIDESGMPKERFSAEFPKEGPSILRIQQVVRGDSAAYFCASSPSGQINTGELFFGEGSRLTVL.

CDR3 bases: TGTGCCAGCAGTTACCAGGCAGGGGGTCAGCCCCAGCATTTT. Encoded protein: CASSYQAGGQPQHF. This rearrangement joins TRBV6-6 to TRBJ1-5, with 7 bases aligning to TRBD1. Per germline, CDR1 MNHNY and CDR2 SVGAGI (reference sequence). The CDR3 runs 14 residues. Trimming removed 2 bases from V and 6 bases from J; junction bases left unmatched: 4.

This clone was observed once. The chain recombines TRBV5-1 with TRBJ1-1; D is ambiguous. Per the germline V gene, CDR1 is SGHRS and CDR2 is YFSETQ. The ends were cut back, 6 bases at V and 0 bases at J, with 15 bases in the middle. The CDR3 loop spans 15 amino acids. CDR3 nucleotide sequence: TGCGCCAGCACCGCCTCGGTGGAGTTGAACACTGAAGCTTTCTTT. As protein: CASTASVELNTEAFF. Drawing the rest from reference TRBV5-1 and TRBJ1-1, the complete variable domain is KAGVTQTPRYLIKTRGQQVTLSCSPISGHRSVSWYQQTPGQGLQFLFEYFSETQRNKGNFPGRFSGRQFSNSRSEMNVSTLELGDSALYLCASTASVELNTEAFFGQGTRLTVV.

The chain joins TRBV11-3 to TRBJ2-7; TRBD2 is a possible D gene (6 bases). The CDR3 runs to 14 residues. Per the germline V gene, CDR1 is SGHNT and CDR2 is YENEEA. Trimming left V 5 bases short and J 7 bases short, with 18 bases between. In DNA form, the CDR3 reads TGTGCCAGCAGCGGGAGGTCCCCTCCTTTGGAGCAGTACTTC. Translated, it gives CASSGRSPPLEQYF.

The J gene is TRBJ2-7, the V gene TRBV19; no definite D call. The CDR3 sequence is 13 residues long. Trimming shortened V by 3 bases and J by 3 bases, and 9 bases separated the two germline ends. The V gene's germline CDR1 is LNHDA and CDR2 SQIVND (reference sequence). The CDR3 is CASSMAGDYEQYF. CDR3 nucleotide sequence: TGTGCCAGTAGTATGGCAGGCGACTACGAGCAGTACTTC.

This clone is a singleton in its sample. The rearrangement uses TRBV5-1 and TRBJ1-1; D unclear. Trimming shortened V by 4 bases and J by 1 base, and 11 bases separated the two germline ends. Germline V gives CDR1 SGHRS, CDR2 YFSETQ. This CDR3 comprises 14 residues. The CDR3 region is CASSPSVPNTEAFF. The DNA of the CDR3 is TGCGCCAGCAGCCCCAGCGTCCCGAACACTGAAGCTTTCTTT.